This T cell receptor beta chain was captured by sequencing in a study of beta chain features in type 1 diabetes. As regards this clone: Its antigen is as yet unknown.

Expressed TCRB transcripts were sequenced, since all the RNA that had been isolated was reverse transcribed. Generated by immunoSEQ multiplex PCR, the TCRdb table keeps only in-frame clones and is missing some. The sample holds under 250,000 clones, roughly a tenth seen once. Overall study findings and caveats: With patients and controls alike, PCR might favor shorter templates to an equal degree.

This TCR was sampled from a man aged 18 to 29 in good health. Sequencing was performed on central memory CD4+ T cells from blood.

CDR3 nucleotides: TGTGCCAGCAGCCCGACGAACCTATACGAGCAGTACTTC. Residues: CASSPTNLYEQYF. The rearrangement uses TRBV5-5 and TRBJ2-5; no clear D gene. The J call may be mistaken, given a closer DNA end match to TRBJ2-7. CDR1 SGHKS and CDR2 YYEKEE come from the germline V gene (reference sequence). There are 13 residues in the CDR3.